One and the same sample provided the 16 T cell receptor beta chains below, sequenced in a study of T cells in Graves' hyperthyroidism and ophthalmopathy. Amplification of TCR beta CDR3 regions used RNA as the template. The study used the HTBI primer set for a first-round RT-PCR of the TCR CDR3. TCRdb redid the calling of the multiplex PCR reads with MiXCR, one entry per CDR3 protein. This table has roughly 640,000 distinct CDR3 sequences, roughly 15% appearing once. The specimen sequenced was blood. These TCRs come from a woman in her thirties or forties with Graves' ophthalmopathy.

This clonotype has a handful of counts. The chain carries TRBV28 and TRBJ1-3; D unclear. Germline V lookup: CDR1 MDHEN, CDR2 SYDVKM. The CDR3 has 15 amino acids. The ends were cut back, 4 bases at V and 0 bases at J, with 10 bases in the middle. CDR3 in amino acids: CASSSAATSGNTIYF. CDR3 coding DNA: TGTGCCAGCAGTTCCGCAGCCACCTCTGGAAACACCATATATTTT.

This clonotype came up a few times. The CDR3 DNA reads TGCGCCAGCAGCTTGGGGCGGACTAGCGCCTTGAATGAGCAGTTCTTC. This codes for CASSLGRTSALNEQFF. The chain uses TRBV5-1 and TRBJ2-1, with 9 bases fitting TRBD2. The J segment lost 7 bases and the V segment lost 0 bases, leaving 8 bases of the junction unmatched. CDR1 is SGHRS and CDR2 is YFSETQ in the germline V gene. The CDR3 has 16 residues.

This clonotype was counted only a few times. The chain links TRBV19 to TRBJ2-3; D is ambiguous. The CDR3 sequence is 16 residues long. Germline values: CDR1 LNHDA, CDR2 SQIVND (reference sequence). Deletions cut 3 bases from V and 2 bases from J, with 15 bases between. Written as DNA, the CDR3 is TGTGCCAGTAGTATTGGGCAGTTCCTCAACACAGATACGCAGTATTTT. Protein product: CASSIGQFLNTDTQYF.

Comment on this clonotype: A much larger clone differs by one base, so this may be a read error. This chain connects TRBV6-1 to TRBJ2-3; 7 bases match TRBD1. The CDR3 length is 13 residues. Germline V CDR1 and CDR2: MNHNS, SASEGT. CDR3 coding DNA: TGTGCCAGCAGAGGGACAGCCACAGATACGCAGTGTTTT. This codes for CASRGTATDTQCF.

This clonotype was seen more than once but under ten times. The chain uses TRBV6-2 or TRBV6-3 and TRBJ2-1, with 9 bases aligning to TRBD2. CDR1 is MNHEY, CDR2 SVGEGT, per germline. Trimming cost V 3 bases and J 7 bases; bases outside gene matches: 10. This CDR3 is 16 amino acids long. CDR3 bases: TGTGCCAGCAGTTATTACCCGGTAGCGGGAGAGAATGAGCAGTTCTTC. Its protein product is CASSYYPVAGENEQFF.

This clonotype has at least ten counts. The chain couples TRBV11-1 to TRBJ2-2; unclear D gene. The CDR3 length is 14 residues. The V end was cut by 0 bases, the J end by 6 bases, with 8 bases between. The germline CDR1 and CDR2 sequences are SGHAT and FQDESV (reference sequence). In DNA form, the CDR3 reads TGTGCCAGCAGCTTAGCAGGCCCCTCCGGGGAGCTGTTTTTT. Translated: CASSLAGPSGELFF.

The genes are TRBV6-2 or TRBV6-3 and TRBJ1-3; 9 bases line up with TRBD1. Germline CDR1 MNHEY, CDR2 SVGEGT. After removal of 4 bases from V and 7 bases from J, the junction contained 11 bases not matched to a gene. CDR3 length equals 16 residues. CDR3 region: CASSSGQGYSWNTIYF. In nucleotides, the CDR3 is TGTGCCAGCAGTTCGGGACAGGGCTACAGTTGGAACACCATATATTTT.

The chain combines TRBV27 with TRBJ2-1, with 9 bases aligning to TRBD2. Germline assignment: CDR1 MNHEY and CDR2 SMNVEV (reference sequence). Trimming removed 3 bases from V and 6 bases from J; junction bases left unmatched: 9. The CDR3 is made up of 16 amino acids. The CDR3 bases are TGTGCCAGCAGTTTGGTTAGCGGGACTAGCTCCAATGAGCAGTTCTTC. This encodes CASSLVSGTSSNEQFF.

Concerning this clonotype: The junction shows a germline mismatch at one end, possibly a read error. The CDR3 sequence is CASSNGTEDGYTF. CDR3 bases: TGTGCTAGCAGCAACGGGACAGAGGATGGCTACACCTTC. The rearrangement uses TRBV7-7 and TRBJ1-2; TRBD1 matches at 7 bases. CDR3 length equals 13 residues. The V gene's germline CDR1 is SSHAT and CDR2 FNYEAQ (reference sequence).

The chain employs TRBV4-2 and TRBJ2-3; TRBD2 agrees at 9 bases. This CDR3 comprises 17 residues. The V gene's germline CDR1 is LGHNA and CDR2 YNFKEQ. Trimming cost V 4 bases and J 4 bases; bases outside gene matches: 12. The CDR3 is CASSRVAGAGSPDTQYF. CDR3 nucleotides: TGTGCCAGCAGCCGCGTAGCGGGAGCGGGTTCGCCAGATACGCAGTATTTT.

The chain is built from TRBV6-2 or TRBV6-3 and TRBJ2-3; 9 bases align to TRBD2. The CDR3 runs to 15 residues. V lost 5 bases, J lost 2 bases, and 5 bases stayed unmatched. Germline CDR1 and CDR2: MNHEY and SVGEGT. The CDR3 here is CASSDQRGVTDTQYF. The CDR3 DNA sequence: TGTGCCAGCAGTGACCAGCGGGGGGTCACAGATACGCAGTATTTT.

The sample holds many counts of this clonotype. The chain carries TRBV11-2 and TRBJ1-4; tentative D call: TRBD1 (5 bases). The CDR3 extends over 18 amino acids. V was pared by 4 bases and J by 8 bases, with 26 bases between. Germline V CDR1 and CDR2: SGHAT, FQNNGV. CDR3 sequence reads: CASSSHHGLAGRWEKLFF. For the CDR3, the DNA is TGTGCCAGCAGCTCCCATCATGGGCTAGCGGGACGGTGGGAAAAACTGTTTTTT.

This clonotype came up a few times. The V and J genes are TRBV19 and TRBJ2-6; D is undetermined. The ends were cut back, 5 bases at V and 0 bases at J, with 14 bases in the middle. Germline V CDR1 and CDR2: LNHDA, SQIVND (reference sequence). The CDR3 is made up of 17 amino acids. CDR3: CASSSRASFSGANVLTF. The CDR3 DNA reads as TGTGCCAGTAGTTCGAGAGCTTCATTCTCTGGGGCCAACGTCCTGACTTTC.

This clonotype was counted a few times. This chain connects TRBV29-1 to TRBJ2-7, with a possible D match to TRBD2 (6 bases). Trimming took 5 bases from V and 4 from J, leaving 9 bases between them. The CDR3 totals 11 residues. CDR1 and CDR2 (germline): SQVTM, ANQGSEA. For the CDR3, the DNA is TGCAGCGTTTCGGAGGGGTACGAGCAGTACTTC. Translated, it gives CSVSEGYEQYF.

This clonotype was observed at least ten times. The V and J genes are TRBV2 and TRBJ2-5; D not resolved. This CDR3 spans 16 amino acids. The germline CDR1 and CDR2 sequences are SNHLY and FYNNEI. V lost 0 bases and J 0 bases, leaving 11 bases between the germline ends. In DNA, the CDR3 is TGTGCCAGCAGTGAAGCGCTCGTAGGAAACCAAGAGACCCAGTACTTC. Protein sequence: CASSEALVGNQETQYF. The whole variable domain, filled in from reference TRBV2 and TRBJ2-5, reads EPEVTQTPSHQVTQMGQEVILRCVPISNHLYFYWYRQILGQKVEFLVSFYNNEISEKSEIFDDQFSVERPDGSNFTLKIRSTKLEDSAMYFCASSEALVGNQETQYFGPGTRLLVL.

Many counts were recorded for this clonotype. The chain couples TRBV28 to TRBJ2-5; D may be TRBD1 or TRBD2 (5 bases each). CDR1 is MDHEN, CDR2 SYDVKM, per germline. The V end was cut by 5 bases, the J end by 0 bases, with 13 bases between. The CDR3 spans 15 residues. For the CDR3, the DNA is TGTGCCAGCAGTCCCCGGGGCAGGTACCAAGAGACCCAGTACTTC. Translating gives CASSPRGRYQETQYF.